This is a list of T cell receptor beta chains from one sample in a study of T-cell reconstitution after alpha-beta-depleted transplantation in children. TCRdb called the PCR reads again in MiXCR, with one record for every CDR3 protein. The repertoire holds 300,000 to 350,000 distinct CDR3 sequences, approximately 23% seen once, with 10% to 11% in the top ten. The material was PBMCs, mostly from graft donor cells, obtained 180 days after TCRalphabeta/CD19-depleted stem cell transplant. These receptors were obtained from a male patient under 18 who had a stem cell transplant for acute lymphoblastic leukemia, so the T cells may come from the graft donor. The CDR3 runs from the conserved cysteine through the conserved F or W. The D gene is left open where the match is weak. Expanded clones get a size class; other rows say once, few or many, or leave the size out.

CDR3: CSVEDENLAGGPVGETQYF
DNA: TGCAGCGTTGAAGATGAGAATTTAGCGGGAGGGCCCGTTGGAGAGACCCAGTACTTC
J: TRBJ2-5
V: TRBV29-1
size: few
D: TRBD2

CDR3: CSVDLGPFYGYTF
DNA: TGCAGCGTTGATCTAGGGCCGTTCTATGGCTACACCTTC
J: TRBJ1-2
V: TRBV29-1
size: NA
D: NA

CDR3: CASSLGVTGELFF
DNA: TGTGCCAGCAGCTTGGGGGTTACCGGGGAGCTGTTTTTT
J: TRBJ2-2
V: TRBV5-5
size: many
D: NA

CDR3: CASSLVLSSYNEQFF
DNA: TGTGCCAGCAGCTTGGTCCTCAGCTCCTACAATGAGCAGTTCTTC
J: TRBJ2-1
V: TRBV5-5
size: many
D: NA

CDR3: CASSRGRFSYNEQFF
DNA: TGCGCCAGCAGCAGGGGTCGTTTCTCCTACAATGAGCAGTTCTTC
J: TRBJ2-1
V: TRBV5-1
size: many
D: NA

CDR3: CSVENSGGSSYEQYF
DNA: TGCAGCGTTGAAAATTCGGGGGGGAGCTCCTACGAGCAGTACTTC
J: TRBJ2-7
V: TRBV29-1
size: NA
D: TRBD2

CDR3: CASRPWYQETQYF
DNA: TGTGCCAGCAGGCCGTGGTACCAAGAGACCCAGTACTTC
J: TRBJ2-5
V: TRBV27
size: few
D: NA

CDR3: CASSPTGPGTDTQYF
DNA: TGTGCCAGCTCACCAACTGGTCCCGGCACAGATACGCAGTATTTT
J: TRBJ2-3
V: TRBV18
size: few
D: NA

CDR3: CASSLGTTSTYEQYF
DNA: TGTGCCAGCAGCTTGGGGACCACCTCCACCTACGAGCAGTACTTC
J: TRBJ2-7
V: TRBV5-6
size: few
D: NA

CDR3: CASSLADSAADEQFF
DNA: TGTGCCAGCAGCTTAGCGGACTCAGCAGCAGATGAGCAGTTCTTC
J: TRBJ2-1
V: TRBV7-8
size: NA
D: NA

CDR3: CASSLGTLSTYEQYF
DNA: TGCGCCAGCAGCTTGGGGACACTTTCTACCTACGAGCAGTACTTC
J: TRBJ2-7
V: TRBV5-1
size: few
D: NA

CDR3: CASSLRAGGEAEAFF
DNA: TGTGCCAGCAGCCTCCGAGCGGGCGGGGAGGCTGAAGCTTTCTTT
J: TRBJ1-1
V: TRBV3-1
size: NA
D: NA

CDR3: CSARQGAGELFF
DNA: TGCAGTGCCAGACAGGGCGCCGGGGAGCTGTTTTTT
J: TRBJ2-2
V: TRBV20-1
size: NA
D: TRBD1

CDR3: CASSLVGRTGANVLTF
DNA: TGTGCCAGCAGCTTGGTGGGCAGAACTGGGGCCAACGTCCTGACTTTC
J: TRBJ2-6
V: TRBV5-4
size: few
D: NA

CDR3: CASSLWGAGTYEKLFF
DNA: TGTGCCAGCAGCTTGTGGGGGGCCGGGACTTATGAAAAACTGTTTTTT
J: TRBJ1-4
V: TRBV5-5
size: once
D: NA

CDR3: CSVRLGTGVDQPQHF
DNA: TGCAGTGTTAGGCTGGGGACAGGGGTTGATCAGCCCCAGCATTTT
J: TRBJ1-5
V: TRBV20-1
size: few
D: TRBD1

CDR3: CSAEGQGGQPQHF
DNA: TGCAGTGCCGAAGGGCAGGGGGGTCAGCCCCAGCATTTT
J: TRBJ1-5
V: TRBV20-1
size: NA
D: TRBD1

CDR3: CASSSTQSRSFWTSYNEQFF
DNA: TGTGCCAGCAGCTCAACTCAAAGCCGATCATTTTGGACATCCTACAATGAGCAGTTCTTC
J: TRBJ2-1
V: TRBV11-2
size: few
D: NA

CDR3: CASSRGLAGAAKNIQYF
DNA: TGCGCCAGCAGCCGGGGACTAGCGGGAGCGGCCAAAAACATTCAGTACTTC
J: TRBJ2-4
V: TRBV5-1
size: NA
D: TRBD2

CDR3: CASRGQGADEQYF
DNA: TGCGCCAGCAGGGGACAGGGGGCGGACGAGCAGTACTTC
J: TRBJ2-7
V: TRBV4-1
size: NA
D: TRBD1

CDR3: CASSEAGGLAEYNEQFF
DNA: TGTGCCAGCAGTGAAGCGGGGGGACTAGCCGAGTACAATGAGCAGTTCTTC
J: TRBJ2-1
V: TRBV25-1
size: NA
D: TRBD2

CDR3: CASSPWTGYSYEQYF
DNA: TGTGCCAGCAGCCCCTGGACTGGGTACTCCTACGAGCAGTACTTC
J: TRBJ2-7
V: TRBV7-9
size: few
D: NA

CDR3: CSAPVWERLYNEQFF
DNA: TGCAGTGCTCCCGTCTGGGAGCGGTTGTACAATGAGCAGTTCTTC
J: TRBJ2-1
V: TRBV20-1
size: NA
D: NA

CDR3: CASSLIGGVRGNEQFF
DNA: TGTGCCAGCAGTTTAATTGGGGGCGTGCGGGGGAATGAGCAGTTCTTC
J: TRBJ2-1
V: TRBV27
size: few
D: NA

CDR3: CASSPRASEQYF
DNA: TGTGCCAGTTCGCCTCGGGCTAGCGAGCAGTACTTC
J: TRBJ2-7
V: TRBV19
size: NA
D: NA

CDR3: CASQGDQGLTYEQYF
DNA: TGCGCCAGCCAAGGGGACCAGGGGTTAACCTACGAGCAGTACTTC
J: TRBJ2-7
V: TRBV5-1
size: NA
D: NA

CDR3: CASSHRRGTEQYF
DNA: TGTGCCAGCAGCCATAGGCGGGGTACCGAGCAGTACTTC
J: TRBJ2-7
V: TRBV7-3
size: few
D: NA

CDR3: CASSPDRGGEKLFF
DNA: TGTGCCAGCAGCCCAGACAGGGGAGGTGAAAAACTGTTTTTT
J: TRBJ1-4
V: TRBV6-1
size: few
D: TRBD1

CDR3: CASSLGPTGVNEQFF
DNA: TGTGCCAGCAGCCTAGGACCAACAGGGGTCAATGAGCAGTTCTTC
J: TRBJ2-1
V: TRBV7-9
size: few
D: TRBD1

CDR3: CASRRSSRGDTEAFF
DNA: TGCGCCAGCAGAAGATCCTCCAGGGGTGACACTGAAGCTTTCTTT
J: TRBJ1-1
V: TRBV5-1
size: few
D: NA

CDR3: CASSLVPSGKSDTQYF
DNA: TGTGCCAGCAGCTTAGTTCCTAGCGGGAAGTCAGATACGCAGTATTTT
J: TRBJ2-3
V: TRBV7-3
size: NA
D: TRBD2

CDR3: CASSRSRQPQHF
DNA: TGTGCCAGCAGTCGCAGTCGCCAGCCCCAGCATTTT
J: TRBJ1-5
V: TRBV6-6
size: NA
D: NA

CDR3: CASSIRGPRNTIYF
DNA: TGTGCCAGCAGTATCAGGGGCCCTAGAAACACCATATATTTT
J: TRBJ1-3
V: TRBV2
size: NA
D: NA

CDR3: CASSPQVGAYEQYF
DNA: TGTGCCAGCAGCCCCCAGGTAGGAGCATACGAGCAGTACTTC
J: TRBJ2-7
V: TRBV5-5
size: NA
D: NA

CDR3: CASRDSGRKYGYTF
DNA: TGCGCCAGCCGGGACAGCGGAAGGAAGTATGGCTACACCTTC
J: TRBJ1-2
V: TRBV10-2
size: few
D: TRBD1

CDR3: CASSHLAGGRNEQFF
DNA: TGCGCCAGCAGCCACCTCGCGGGAGGTCGCAATGAGCAGTTCTTC
J: TRBJ2-1
V: TRBV4-1
size: many
D: TRBD2

CDR3: CASRGVVVQETQYF
DNA: TGTGCCAGCAGAGGGGTGGTAGTACAAGAGACCCAGTACTTC
J: TRBJ2-5
V: TRBV6-1
size: few
D: NA

CDR3: CSVERGTEQYF
DNA: TGCAGCGTTGAACGGGGAACGGAGCAGTACTTC
J: TRBJ2-7
V: TRBV29-1
size: NA
D: NA

CDR3: CASSQEGGGPPDTQYF
DNA: TGTGCCAGCAGCCAGGAGGGGGGAGGGCCTCCAGATACGCAGTATTTT
J: TRBJ2-3
V: TRBV4-2
size: NA
D: NA

CDR3: CSVPLPAGVYEQYF
DNA: TGCAGCGTGCCTCTTCCGGCAGGAGTCTACGAGCAGTACTTC
J: TRBJ2-7
V: TRBV29-1
size: few
D: NA

CDR3: CASSRTGIVDGYTF
DNA: TGTGCCAGCAGTAGGACAGGGATTGTAGATGGCTACACCTTC
J: TRBJ1-2
V: TRBV6-1
size: few
D: TRBD1

CDR3: CASSLRTASTDTQYF
DNA: TGTGCCAGCAGCTTGCGGACAGCTAGCACAGATACGCAGTATTTT
J: TRBJ2-3
V: TRBV5-5
size: NA
D: NA

CDR3: CSVEGLAVFYSYNEQFF
DNA: TGCAGCGTTGAAGGGCTAGCGGTTTTCTACTCCTACAATGAGCAGTTCTTC
J: TRBJ2-1
V: TRBV29-1
size: NA
D: TRBD2

CDR3: CSARIVVGFNIQYF
DNA: TGCAGTGCTAGAATTGTGGTCGGGTTCAACATTCAGTACTTC
J: TRBJ2-4
V: TRBV20-1
size: few
D: NA

CDR3: CAIDSGKETQYF
DNA: TGTGCCATAGACAGTGGGAAGGAGACCCAGTACTTC
J: TRBJ2-5
V: TRBV10-3
size: few
D: NA

CDR3: CASSTLGGSPLHF
DNA: TGTGCCAGCAGCACCCTAGGAGGGTCACCCCTCCACTTT
J: TRBJ1-6
V: TRBV3-1
size: NA
D: NA

CDR3: CASSLWGHTDTQYF
DNA: TGTGCCAGCAGCCTTTGGGGCCATACAGATACGCAGTATTTT
J: TRBJ2-3
V: TRBV9
size: few
D: NA

CDR3: CASSSSSGGRYYEQYF
DNA: TGTGCCAGCAGTTCTTCTAGCGGGGGGAGGTACTACGAGCAGTACTTC
J: TRBJ2-7
V: TRBV28
size: NA
D: TRBD2

CDR3: CAIMGHSTGELFF
DNA: TGTGCCATCATGGGACACTCGACCGGGGAGCTGTTTTTT
J: TRBJ2-2
V: TRBV10-3
size: NA
D: NA

CDR3: CASSYKNPTHRGDTQYF
DNA: TGTGCCAGCAGTTACAAAAACCCTACCCACAGGGGAGATACGCAGTATTTT
J: TRBJ2-3
V: TRBV6-5
size: NA
D: TRBD1

CDR3: CASSSTAAGELFF
DNA: TGTGCCAGCAGCTCCACAGCGGCCGGGGAGCTGTTTTTT
J: TRBJ2-2
V: TRBV7-9
size: few
D: NA

CDR3: CASSYRGGSSYEQYF
DNA: TGTGCCAGCAGCTACCGGGGCGGGAGCTCCTACGAGCAGTACTTC
J: TRBJ2-7
V: TRBV6-5
size: NA
D: TRBD2

CDR3: CSASRTVLNQPQHF
DNA: TGCAGTGCCAGCCGGACGGTTCTTAATCAGCCCCAGCATTTT
J: TRBJ1-5
V: TRBV20-1
size: NA
D: NA

CDR3: CASTALSGANVLTF
DNA: TGTGCCAGCACCGCCCTTTCTGGGGCCAACGTCCTGACTTTC
J: TRBJ2-6
V: TRBV12-3/TRBV12-4
size: few
D: NA

CDR3: CASSPRQGRTYYEQYF
DNA: TGCGCCAGCAGCCCCCGGCAGGGTCGCACTTACTACGAGCAGTACTTC
J: TRBJ2-7
V: TRBV5-1
size: few
D: NA

CDR3: CASSVSLNQPQHF
DNA: TGCGCCAGCAGTGTTAGTCTCAATCAGCCCCAGCATTTT
J: TRBJ1-5
V: TRBV10-1
size: NA
D: NA

CDR3: CASSFAGPLVEF
DNA: TGTGCCAGCAGCTTTGCAGGGCCCCTAGTGGAGTTC
J: TRBJ2-1
V: TRBV5-6
size: few
D: NA

CDR3: CASSLGGLGRGSDTQYF
DNA: TGCGCCAGCAGCTTGGGAGGACTAGGTCGTGGATCAGATACGCAGTATTTT
J: TRBJ2-3
V: TRBV5-1
size: NA
D: TRBD2

CDR3: CSAKSPNRQSNQPQHF
DNA: TGCAGTGCTAAATCCCCTAACAGGCAGAGCAATCAGCCCCAGCATTTT
J: TRBJ1-5
V: TRBV20-1
size: NA
D: NA